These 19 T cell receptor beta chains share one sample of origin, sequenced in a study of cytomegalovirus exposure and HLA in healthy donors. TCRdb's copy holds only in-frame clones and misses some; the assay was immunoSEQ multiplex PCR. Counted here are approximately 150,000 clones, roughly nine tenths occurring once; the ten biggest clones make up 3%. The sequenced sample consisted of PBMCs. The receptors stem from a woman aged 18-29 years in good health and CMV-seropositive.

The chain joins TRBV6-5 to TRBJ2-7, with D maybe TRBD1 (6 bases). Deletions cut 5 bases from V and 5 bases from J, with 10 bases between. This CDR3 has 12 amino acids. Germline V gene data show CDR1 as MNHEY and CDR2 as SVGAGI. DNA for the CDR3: TGTGCCAGCAGTCGGGACACCCACGAGCAGTACTTC. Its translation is CASSRDTHEQYF.

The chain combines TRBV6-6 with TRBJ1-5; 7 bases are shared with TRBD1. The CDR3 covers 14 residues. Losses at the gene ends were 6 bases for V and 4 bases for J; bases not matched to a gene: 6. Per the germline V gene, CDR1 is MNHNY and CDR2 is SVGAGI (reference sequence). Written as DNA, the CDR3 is TGTGCCAGCAGCCCAAACAGGGGAAATCAGCCCCAGCATTTT. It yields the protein CASSPNRGNQPQHF.

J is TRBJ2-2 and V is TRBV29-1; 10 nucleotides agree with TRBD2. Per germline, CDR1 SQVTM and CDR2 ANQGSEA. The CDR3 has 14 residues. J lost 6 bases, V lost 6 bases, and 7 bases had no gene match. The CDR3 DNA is TGCAGCGTGAGCGGGAGGGCCCGGGCCGGGGAGCTGTTTTTT. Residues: CSVSGRARAGELFF.

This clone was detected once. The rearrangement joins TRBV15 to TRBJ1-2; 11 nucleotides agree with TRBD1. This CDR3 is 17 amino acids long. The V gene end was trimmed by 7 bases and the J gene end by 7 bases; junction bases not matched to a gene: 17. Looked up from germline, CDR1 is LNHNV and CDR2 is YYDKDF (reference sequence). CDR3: CATTKHGQGARFGGYTF. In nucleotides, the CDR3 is TGTGCCACCACGAAACACGGACAGGGGGCGAGGTTTGGTGGCTACACCTTC. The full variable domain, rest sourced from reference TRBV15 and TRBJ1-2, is DAMVIQNPRYQVTQFGKPVTLSCSQTLNHNVMYWYQQKSSQAPKLLFHYYDKDFNNEADTPDNFQSRRPNTSFCFLDIRSPGLGDTAMYLCATTKHGQGARFGGYTFGSGTRLTVV.

The CDR3 loop reads CSLLRETQYF. The CDR3 nucleotides are TGCAGTTTACTTCGGGAGACCCAGTACTTC. The chain employs TRBV20-1 and TRBJ2-5; D ambiguous. V was cut by 8 bases and J by 5 bases, with 9 bases left in between. The germline gives CDR1 DFQATT, CDR2 SNEGSKA (reference sequence). This CDR3 has 10 amino acids.

CDR3 region: CASSLPPGAIVEQYF. CDR3 nucleotides: TGTGCCAGCAGTTTACCTCCAGGGGCGATCGTCGAGCAGTACTTC. The rearrangement joins TRBV28 to TRBJ2-7; TRBD1 is a possible D gene (6 bases). Trimming took 2 bases from V and 6 from J, leaving 17 bases between them. CDR1 and CDR2 from the germline V gene are MDHEN and SYDVKM. This CDR3 comprises 15 residues.

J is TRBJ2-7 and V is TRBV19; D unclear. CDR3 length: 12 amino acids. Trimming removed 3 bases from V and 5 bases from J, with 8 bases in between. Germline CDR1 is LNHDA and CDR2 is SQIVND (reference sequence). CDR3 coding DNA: TGTGCCAGTAGTATTCCCTACGACGAGCAGTACTTC. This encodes CASSIPYDEQYF.

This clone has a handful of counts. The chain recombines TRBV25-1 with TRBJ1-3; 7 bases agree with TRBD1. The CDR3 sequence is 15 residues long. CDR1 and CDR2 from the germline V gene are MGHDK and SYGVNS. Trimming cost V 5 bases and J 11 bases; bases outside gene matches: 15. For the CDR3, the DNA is TGTGCCAGCAGTTCCATGGACAGGTCTCGAGAGTCCATATATTTT. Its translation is CASSSMDRSRESIYF.

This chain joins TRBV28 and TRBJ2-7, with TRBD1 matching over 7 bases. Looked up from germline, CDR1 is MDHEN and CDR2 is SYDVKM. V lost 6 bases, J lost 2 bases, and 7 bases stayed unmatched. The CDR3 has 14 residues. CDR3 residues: CASSQNRGPYEQYF. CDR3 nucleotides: TGTGCCAGCAGCCAGAACAGGGGACCCTACGAGCAGTACTTC.

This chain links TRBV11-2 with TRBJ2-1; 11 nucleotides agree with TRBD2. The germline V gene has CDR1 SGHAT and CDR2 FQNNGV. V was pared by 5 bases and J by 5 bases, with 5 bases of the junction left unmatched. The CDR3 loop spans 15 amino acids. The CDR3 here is CASSPTSGANNEQFF. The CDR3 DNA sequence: TGTGCCAGCAGCCCGACTAGCGGGGCGAACAATGAGCAGTTCTTC.

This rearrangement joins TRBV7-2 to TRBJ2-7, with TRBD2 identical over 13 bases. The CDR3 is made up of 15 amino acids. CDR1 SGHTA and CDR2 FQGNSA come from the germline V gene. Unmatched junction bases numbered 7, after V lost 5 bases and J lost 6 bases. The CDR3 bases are TGTGCCAGCAGCGCCCGGACTAGCGGGAGTGGCGAGCAGTACTTC. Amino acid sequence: CASSARTSGSGEQYF.

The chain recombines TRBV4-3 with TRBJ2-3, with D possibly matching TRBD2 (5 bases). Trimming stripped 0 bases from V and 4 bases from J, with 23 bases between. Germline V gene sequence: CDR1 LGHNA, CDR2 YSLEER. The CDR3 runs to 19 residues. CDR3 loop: CASSQDLGGAVNNPDTQYF. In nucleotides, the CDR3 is TGCGCCAGCAGCCAAGATCTTGGAGGAGCGGTTAATAACCCAGATACGCAGTATTTT.

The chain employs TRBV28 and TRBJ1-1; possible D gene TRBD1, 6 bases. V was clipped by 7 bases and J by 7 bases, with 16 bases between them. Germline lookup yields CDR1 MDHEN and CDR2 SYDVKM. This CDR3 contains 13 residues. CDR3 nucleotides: TGTGCCAGCATCAAAGGGGGTTTAGGTGAAGCTTTCTTT. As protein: CASIKGGLGEAFF.

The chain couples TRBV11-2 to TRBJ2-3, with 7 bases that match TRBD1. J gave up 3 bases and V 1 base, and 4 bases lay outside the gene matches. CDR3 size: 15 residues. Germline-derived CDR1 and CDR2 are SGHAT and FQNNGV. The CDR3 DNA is TGTGCCAGCAGCTTAGGGAGACAGGGTACAGATACGCAGTATTTT. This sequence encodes CASSLGRQGTDTQYF. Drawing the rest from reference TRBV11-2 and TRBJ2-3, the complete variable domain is EAGVAQSPRYKIIEKRQSVAFWCNPISGHATLYWYQQILGQGPKLLIQFQNNGVVDDSQLPKDRFSAERLKGVDSTLKIQPAKLEDSAVYLCASSLGRQGTDTQYFGPGTRLTVL.

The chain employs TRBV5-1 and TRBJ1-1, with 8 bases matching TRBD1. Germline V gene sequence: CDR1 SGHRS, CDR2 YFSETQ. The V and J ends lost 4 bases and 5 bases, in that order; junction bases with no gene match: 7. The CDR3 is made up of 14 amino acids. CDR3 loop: CASSLETGETEAFF. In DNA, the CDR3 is TGCGCCAGCAGCCTCGAGACAGGGGAGACTGAAGCTTTCTTT.

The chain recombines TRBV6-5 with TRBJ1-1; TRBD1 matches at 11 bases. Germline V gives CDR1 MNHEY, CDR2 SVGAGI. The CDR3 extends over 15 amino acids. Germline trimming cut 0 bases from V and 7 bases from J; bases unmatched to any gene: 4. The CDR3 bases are TGTGCCAGCAGTTACTCCGGGACAGGGGGTGGTGAAGCTTTCTTT. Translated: CASSYSGTGGGEAFF.

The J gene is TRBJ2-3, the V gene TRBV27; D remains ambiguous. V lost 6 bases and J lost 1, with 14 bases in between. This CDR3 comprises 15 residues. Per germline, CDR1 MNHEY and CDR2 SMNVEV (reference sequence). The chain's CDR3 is CASSRIDAGTDTQYF. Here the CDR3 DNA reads TGTGCCAGCAGCCGTATCGACGCGGGCACAGATACGCAGTATTTT.

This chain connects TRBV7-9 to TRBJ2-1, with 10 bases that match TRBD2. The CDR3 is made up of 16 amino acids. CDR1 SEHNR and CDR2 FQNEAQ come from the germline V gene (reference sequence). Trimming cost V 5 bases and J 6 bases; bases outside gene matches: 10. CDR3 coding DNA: TGTGCCAGCAGCGAAGGATCACTAGCGGGGTCCAATGAGCAGTTCTTC. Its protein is CASSEGSLAGSNEQFF.

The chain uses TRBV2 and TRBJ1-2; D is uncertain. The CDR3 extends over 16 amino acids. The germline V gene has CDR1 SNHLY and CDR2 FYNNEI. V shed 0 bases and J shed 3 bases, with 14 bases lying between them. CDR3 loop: CASSEALGVIDYGYTF. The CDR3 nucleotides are TGTGCCAGCAGTGAAGCGCTCGGGGTCATTGACTATGGCTACACCTTC.